These 26 T cell receptor beta chains were all obtained from the same sample, sequenced in a study of CD8+ T cells in alopecia areata listed by TCRdb under 2018. The library was made by the immunoSEQ multiplex PCR assay. RNA was extracted from all samples and reverse transcribed into cDNA, which served as template for TCR sequencing. This is the immuneACCESS table as TCRdb keeps it, with only in-frame sequences that have V and J called. A part of the clones is gone; compared with another copy, unresolved V genes explain less than half, and the rest is unexplained. Present in this sample are 200,000 to 250,000 clones, approximately 65% of which were seen just once. Around 1.3% of the sample goes to the ten largest clones. Reading the label with the study, this specimen's treatment or condition is: oral pan-JAK inhibitor, 5-10 mg twice daily. Sequencing used CD4+ T cells sorted from blood, obtained at approximately week 44, from a patient treated with tofacitinib. The source is a human donor with alopecia areata.

The chain carries TRBV2 and TRBJ1-2; no reliable D call. Germline V lookup: CDR1 SNHLY, CDR2 FYNNEI. V gave up 5 bases and J gave up 2 bases, with 12 bases separating them. The CDR3 is 14 amino acids. CDR3 sequence reads: CASSSPLKNYGYTF. The DNA for the CDR3 is TGTGCCAGCAGTTCACCCTTAAAGAACTATGGCTACACCTTC.

The chain combines TRBV27 with TRBJ1-6; TRBD1 might be the D (5 bases). The CDR3 totals 16 residues. V lost 4 bases, J lost 7 bases, and 17 bases lay in between. CDR1 is MNHEY and CDR2 is SMNVEV in the germline V gene (reference sequence). CDR3 nucleotide sequence: TGTGCCAGCAGTTGGGACGGGACCTTTGGGAATTCACCCCTCCACTTT. Translating it yields CASSWDGTFGNSPLHF.

The rearrangement joins TRBV30 to TRBJ1-4; D might be TRBD1 (5 bases). The CDR3 totals 14 residues. The V and J ends lost 5 bases and 7 bases respectively, with 17 bases between them. Germline-derived CDR1 and CDR2 are GTSNPN and SVGIG (reference sequence). The CDR3 DNA sequence: TGTGCCTGGGGACTTAAGGCCAGGGCTGAAAAACTGTTTTTT. As protein: CAWGLKARAEKLFF.

This clone was seen a single time. The rearrangement uses TRBV6-5 and TRBJ1-5; D is undetermined. The CDR3 is made up of 14 amino acids. Germline lookup yields CDR1 MNHEY and CDR2 SVGAGI. V lost 2 bases to trimming and J lost 9 bases, with 14 bases between them. CDR3 protein: CASSYQKDSWPQHF. The DNA for the CDR3 is TGTGCCAGCAGTTACCAAAAGGATTCATGGCCCCAGCATTTT.

The chain is built from TRBV19 and TRBJ1-1, with unresolved D. CDR1 LNHDA and CDR2 SQIVND come from the germline V gene (reference sequence). The CDR3 has 15 residues. Trimming removed 4 bases from V and 0 bases from J, with 12 bases in between. The CDR3 spells CASSTLGRVNTEAFF. The DNA of the CDR3 is TGTGCCAGTAGTACACTCGGACGGGTGAACACTGAAGCTTTCTTT.

V is TRBV10-3 and J is TRBJ1-1; TRBD1 matches 8 bases. Per the germline V gene, CDR1 is ENHRY and CDR2 is SYGVKD. V lost 0 bases, J lost 7 bases, and 4 bases stayed unmatched. There are 14 residues in the CDR3. CDR3 in DNA: TGTGCCATCAGTGAGTCTAGTGGGACAGGTGAAGCTTTCTTT. Its translation: CAISESSGTGEAFF.

Worth noting for this clone: This same CDR3 is encoded by further DNA sequences in the sample. The chain is built from TRBV20-1 and TRBJ1-1; 7 positions match TRBD1. Germline V CDR1 and CDR2: DFQATT, SNEGSKA (reference sequence). V was clipped by 1 base and J by 8 bases; unmatched bases: 1. This CDR3 has 11 amino acids. CDR3 residues: CSARGTGEAFF. The CDR3 nucleotides read TGCAGTGCTAGAGGGACAGGAGAAGCTTTCTTT.

The CDR3 DNA is TGTGCCTGGAGTGTCGGGACAGGGAACTTCTACGAGCAGTACTTC. The encoded protein is CAWSVGTGNFYEQYF. The rearrangement uses TRBV30 and TRBJ2-7; 9 positions match TRBD1. The CDR3 is 15 amino acids. V lost 0 bases, J lost 3 bases, and 6 bases stayed unmatched. From germline, CDR1 is GTSNPN and CDR2 SVGIG (reference sequence).

The table lists this clone with many counts. The chain links TRBV4-3 to TRBJ2-5, with 11 bases fitting TRBD2. V lost 4 bases to trimming and J lost 5 bases; unmatched junction nucleotides: 6. This CDR3 has 15 residues. Per germline, CDR1 LGHNA and CDR2 YSLEER. This CDR3 reads CASSPGLADKETQYF. In DNA form, the CDR3 reads TGCGCCAGCAGCCCGGGACTAGCGGATAAGGAGACCCAGTACTTC.

This clone was picked up a small number of times. CDR3 loop: CSVVRGATQYF. The CDR3 region has the DNA TGCAGCGTTGTTCGGGGAGCGACCCAGTACTTC. The chain has TRBV29-1 and TRBJ2-5; possible D gene TRBD2, 5 bases. This CDR3 region has 11 residues. CDR1 SQVTM and CDR2 ANQGSEA come from the germline V gene. The V end was cut by 4 bases, the J end by 7 bases, with 10 bases between.

The J gene is TRBJ1-2, the V gene TRBV29-1, with 10 positions matching TRBD1. Germline assignment: CDR1 SQVTM and CDR2 ANQGSEA. CDR3 length: 15 amino acids. The J segment lost 6 bases and the V segment lost 7 bases, leaving 14 bases of the junction unmatched. The chain's CDR3 is CSADRGLRDFDGYTF. The CDR3 DNA reads as TGCAGCGCCGACAGGGGGCTTCGGGATTTCGATGGCTACACCTTC.

The CDR3: CASSLGRAETQYF. DNA of the CDR3: TGTGCCAGCTCACTCGGCCGGGCGGAGACCCAGTACTTC. The rearrangement links TRBV18 to TRBJ2-5; no firm D call. The CDR3 is made up of 13 amino acids. With 4 bases removed from V and 5 bases from J, the gap between germline ends came to 11 bases. CDR1 KGHSH and CDR2 LQKENI come from the germline V gene.

The chain uses TRBV6-5 and TRBJ2-2, with 7 bases that match TRBD1. V lost 7 bases, J lost 2 bases, and 7 bases stayed unmatched. Germline V gives CDR1 MNHEY, CDR2 SVGAGI. The CDR3 spans 15 residues. CDR3: CASTHRGRNTGELFF. Written as DNA, the CDR3 is TGTGCCAGCACTCACAGGGGAAGAAACACCGGGGAGCTGTTTTTT.

This chain connects TRBV7-8 to TRBJ2-3; 8 bases match TRBD2. Germline-derived CDR1 and CDR2 are SGHVS and FQNEAQ. The junction had 5 bases not matched to a gene; V was cut back by 2 bases and J by 4 bases. The CDR3 spans 15 residues. The DNA of the CDR3 is TGTGCCAGCAGCTTAAGGCGGGGGGAGTCAGATACGCAGTATTTT. Translation gives CASSLRRGESDTQYF.

This clone was observed a few times. The V call is TRBV30, the J call TRBJ2-7; the D is unclear. The CDR3 consists of 16 residues. Per the germline V gene, CDR1 is GTSNPN and CDR2 is SVGIG (reference sequence). V gave up 0 bases and J gave up 3 bases, with 18 bases separating them. The CDR3 nucleotides read TGTGCCTGGAGTGTAGAGTCGGGCAGGTCGAACTACGAGCAGTACTTC. It is translated as CAWSVESGRSNYEQYF.

This rearrangement joins TRBV6-5 to TRBJ2-5; D call uncertain. Per the germline V gene, CDR1 is MNHEY and CDR2 is SVGAGI. Trimming left V 2 bases short and J 5 bases short, with 15 bases between. The length of the CDR3 is 15 residues. The CDR3 spells CASSYGSRKAETQYF. DNA for the CDR3: TGTGCCAGCAGTTACGGCTCTCGTAAGGCGGAGACCCAGTACTTC.

The rearrangement joins TRBV5-4 to TRBJ2-3; a possible D gene is TRBD2 (5 bases). The CDR3 loop spans 16 amino acids. With 0 bases removed from V and 1 base from J, the gap between germline ends came to 12 bases. CDR1 SGHNT and CDR2 YYREEE come from the germline V gene (reference sequence). CDR3 region: CASSLAGRDRTDTQYF. The DNA for the CDR3 is TGTGCCAGCAGCTTGGCGGGTCGGGATCGCACAGATACGCAGTATTTT.

The chain combines TRBV6-6 with TRBJ2-4; TRBD2 aligns across 7 bases. The J segment lost 0 bases and the V segment lost 11 bases, leaving 7 bases of the junction unmatched. Germline-derived CDR1 and CDR2 are MNHNY and SVGAGI (reference sequence). There are 14 residues in the CDR3. CDR3 protein: CAASGLEAKNIQYF. The CDR3, as DNA: TGTGCCGCCAGCGGACTAGAAGCCAAAAACATTCAGTACTTC.

This rearrangement joins TRBV27 to TRBJ1-2, with TRBD1 matching 7 bases. CDR3 length: 14 amino acids. The V and J ends lost 7 bases and 10 bases, in that order; junction bases with no gene match: 15. Germline loops: CDR1 MNHEY, CDR2 SMNVEV (reference sequence). CDR3 in DNA: TGTGCCAGCAAGAACCGGGACAGAGATATTTCCTACACCTTC. It translates to CASKNRDRDISYTF.

J is TRBJ2-7 and V is TRBV25-1; 7 nucleotides agree with TRBD2. J lost 5 bases, V lost 11 bases, and 6 bases had no gene match. This CDR3 has 11 amino acids. Germline V lookup: CDR1 MGHDK, CDR2 SYGVNS. CDR3 nucleotides: TGTGCCTGTACGGGGGGAGACGAGCAGTACTTC. As protein: CACTGGDEQYF.

The J gene is TRBJ1-5, the V gene TRBV7-8; D unresolved. From germline, CDR1 is SGHVS and CDR2 FQNEAQ. The CDR3 consists of 15 residues. Trimming pared 4 bases from V and 6 bases from J, leaving 16 bases between. This chain's CDR3 is CASSSQVDQIQPQHF. The CDR3 DNA follows: TGTGCCAGCAGCTCTCAAGTTGACCAAATTCAGCCCCAGCATTTT.

The J gene is TRBJ2-7, the V gene TRBV29-1, with a possible D match to TRBD1 (6 bases). The germline gives CDR1 SQVTM, CDR2 ANQGSEA. Trimming removed 5 bases from V and 3 bases from J, with 23 bases in between. The CDR3 has 16 amino acids. The chain's CDR3 is CSVWTDLRQGRYEQYF. CDR3 nucleotide sequence: TGCAGCGTTTGGACAGATCTCAGGCAGGGCCGCTACGAGCAGTACTTC.

This chain links TRBV29-1 with TRBJ1-1; no definite D call. Germline lookup yields CDR1 SQVTM and CDR2 ANQGSEA. CDR3 length equals 11 residues. The germline V and J ends were trimmed by 8 bases and 5 bases, with 12 bases remaining between them. This CDR3 is CSINWSTEAFF. Here the CDR3 DNA reads TGCAGCATTAACTGGAGTACTGAAGCTTTCTTT.

V usage is TRBV5-6 and J usage is TRBJ2-1; unclear D gene. The CDR3 contains 17 residues. V lost 5 bases and J 0 bases, leaving 18 bases between the germline ends. From germline, CDR1 is SGHDT and CDR2 YYEEEE. CDR3 nucleotides: TGTGCCAGCAGTCATGGACCCACAACGAGCTCCTACAATGAGCAGTTCTTC. It yields the protein CASSHGPTTSSYNEQFF.

The V call is TRBV4-3, the J call TRBJ1-2; tentative D call: TRBD1 (5 bases). This CDR3 has 14 residues. Germline CDR1 is LGHNA and CDR2 is YSLEER. V was trimmed by 4 bases and J by 4 bases, leaving 13 bases between them. The CDR3 coding sequence is TGCGCCAGCAGCCGAGCCGGGACGCCCTATGGCTACACCTTC. Its protein product is CASSRAGTPYGYTF.

This sequence joins TRBV30 and TRBJ1-5, with TRBD1 identical over 8 bases. CDR1 is GTSNPN and CDR2 is SVGIG in the germline V gene (reference sequence). Trimming removed 4 bases from V and 2 bases from J; junction bases left unmatched: 4. This CDR3 has 14 residues. The CDR3, as DNA: TGTGCCTGGAACCAGGGGGCCCGCAATCAGCCCCAGCATTTT. It yields the protein CAWNQGARNQPQHF.